This TCR beta chain was recovered during a study of cytomegalovirus exposure and HLA in healthy donors. Whole-study results and caveats: The CMV antigen specificity of a few CMV-associated chains was confirmed through in vitro analysis.

Germline V CDR1 and CDR2: GTSNPN, SVGIG (reference sequence). CDR3 length: 13 amino acids. Trimming shortened V by 0 bases and J by 2 bases, and 8 bases separated the two germline ends. Using immunoSEQ multiplex PCR, the repertoire was profiled, and TCRdb retains in-frame clones only, with some absent. The sample has around 60,000 clones, approximately 95% seen once. Turning to this clone: Its antigen remains unknown.

The sequenced material came from PBMCs. The sequence was collected from a woman between 18 and 29 years old in good health and CMV-seronegative. The chain links TRBV30 to TRBJ2-7; D might be TRBD2 (6 bases). CDR3 loop: CAWSVGGAYEQYF. CDR3 in DNA: TGTGCCTGGAGTGTAGGAGGGGCCTACGAGCAGTACTTC. The whole variable domain, remainder taken from reference TRBV30 and TRBJ2-7, is SQTIHQWPATLVQPVGSPLSLECTVEGTSNPNLYWYRQAAGRGLQLLFYSVGIGQISSEVPQNLSASRPQDRQFILSSKKLLLSDSGFYLCAWSVGGAYEQYFGPGTRLTVT.